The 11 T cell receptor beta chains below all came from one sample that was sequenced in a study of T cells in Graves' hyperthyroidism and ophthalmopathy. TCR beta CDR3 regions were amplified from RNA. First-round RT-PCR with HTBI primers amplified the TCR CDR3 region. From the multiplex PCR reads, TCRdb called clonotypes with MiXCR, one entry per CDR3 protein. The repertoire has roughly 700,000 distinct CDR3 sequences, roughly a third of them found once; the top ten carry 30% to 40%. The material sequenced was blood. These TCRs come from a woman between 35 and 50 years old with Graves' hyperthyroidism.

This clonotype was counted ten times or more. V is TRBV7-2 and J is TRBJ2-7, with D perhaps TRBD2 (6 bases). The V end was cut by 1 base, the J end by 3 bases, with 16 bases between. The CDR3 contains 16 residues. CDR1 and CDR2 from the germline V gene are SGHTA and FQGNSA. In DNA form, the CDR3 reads TGTGCCAGCAGCTTAGGCGCGGCGGGAACTGGCTACGAGCAGTACTTC. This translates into CASSLGAAGTGYEQYF. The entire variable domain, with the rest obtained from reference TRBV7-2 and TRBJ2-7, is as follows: GAGVSQSPSNKVTEKGKDVELRCDPISGHTALYWYRQSLGQGLEFLIYFQGNSAPDKSGLPSDRFSAERTGGSVSTLTIQRTQQEDSAVYLCASSLGAAGTGYEQYFGPGTRLTVT.

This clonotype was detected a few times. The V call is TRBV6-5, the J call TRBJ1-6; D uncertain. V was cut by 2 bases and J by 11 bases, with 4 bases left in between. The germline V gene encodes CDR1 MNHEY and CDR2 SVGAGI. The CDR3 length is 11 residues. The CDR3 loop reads CASSYPAPLHF. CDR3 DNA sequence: TGTGCCAGCAGTTACCCCGCACCCCTCCACTTT.

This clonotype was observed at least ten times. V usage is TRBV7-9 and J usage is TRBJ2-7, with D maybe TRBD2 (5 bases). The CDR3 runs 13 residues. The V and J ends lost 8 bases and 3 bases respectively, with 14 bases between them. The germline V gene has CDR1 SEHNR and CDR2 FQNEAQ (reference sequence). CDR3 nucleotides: TGTGCCAGCCGGACCGAGGGCCTCTACGAGCAGTACTTC. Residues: CASRTEGLYEQYF.

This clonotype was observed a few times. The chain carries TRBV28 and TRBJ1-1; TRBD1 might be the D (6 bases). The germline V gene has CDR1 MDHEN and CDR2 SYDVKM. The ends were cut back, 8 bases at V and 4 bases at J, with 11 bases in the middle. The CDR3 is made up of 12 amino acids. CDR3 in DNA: TGTGCCAGCGGAATACAGGGCACTGAAGCTTTCTTT. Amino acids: CASGIQGTEAFF. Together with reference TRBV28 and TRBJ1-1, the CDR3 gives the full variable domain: DVKVTQSSRYLVKRTGEKVFLECVQDMDHENMFWYRQDPGLGLRLIYFSYDVKMKEKGDIPEGYSVSREKKERFSLILESASTNQTSMYLCASGIQGTEAFFGQGTRLTVV.

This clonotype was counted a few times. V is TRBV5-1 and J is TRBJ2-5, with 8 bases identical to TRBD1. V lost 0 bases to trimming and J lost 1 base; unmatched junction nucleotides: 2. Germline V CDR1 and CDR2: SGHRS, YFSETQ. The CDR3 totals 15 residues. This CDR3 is CASSLEDRAQETQYF. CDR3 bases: TGCGCCAGCAGCTTGGAGGACAGGGCCCAAGAGACCCAGTACTTC. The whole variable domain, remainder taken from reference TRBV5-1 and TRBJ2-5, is KAGVTQTPRYLIKTRGQQVTLSCSPISGHRSVSWYQQTPGQGLQFLFEYFSETQRNKGNFPGRFSGRQFSNSRSEMNVSTLELGDSALYLCASSLEDRAQETQYFGPGTRLLVL.

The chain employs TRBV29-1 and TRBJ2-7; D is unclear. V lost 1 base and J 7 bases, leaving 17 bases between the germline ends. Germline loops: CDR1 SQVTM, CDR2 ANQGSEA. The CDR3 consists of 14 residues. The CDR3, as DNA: TGCAGCGTTGAAGGTTTGCGGCTTGGAAATGAGCAGTACTTC. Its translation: CSVEGLRLGNEQYF.

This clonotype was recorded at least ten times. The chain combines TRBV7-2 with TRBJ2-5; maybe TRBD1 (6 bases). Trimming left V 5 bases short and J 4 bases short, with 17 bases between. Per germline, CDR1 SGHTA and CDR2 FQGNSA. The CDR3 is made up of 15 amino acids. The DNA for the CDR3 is TGTGCCAGCAGCCCCCCACAGGGAGCGAGAGAGACCCAGTACTTC. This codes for CASSPPQGARETQYF.

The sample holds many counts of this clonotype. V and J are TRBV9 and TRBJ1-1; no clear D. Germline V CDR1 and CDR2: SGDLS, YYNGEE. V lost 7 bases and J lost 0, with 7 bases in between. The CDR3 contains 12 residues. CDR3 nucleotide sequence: TGTGCCAGCGGTGCGATGAACACTGAAGCTTTCTTT. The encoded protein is CASGAMNTEAFF.

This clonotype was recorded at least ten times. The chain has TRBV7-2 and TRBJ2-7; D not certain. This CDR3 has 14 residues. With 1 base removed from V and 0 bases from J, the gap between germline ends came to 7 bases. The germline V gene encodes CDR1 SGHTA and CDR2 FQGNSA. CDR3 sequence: CASSLGGNSYEQYF. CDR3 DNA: TGTGCCAGCAGCTTAGGCGGAAACTCCTACGAGCAGTACTTC.

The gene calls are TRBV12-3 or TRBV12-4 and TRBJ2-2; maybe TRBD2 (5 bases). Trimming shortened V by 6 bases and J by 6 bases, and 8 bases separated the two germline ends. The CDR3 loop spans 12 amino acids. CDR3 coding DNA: TGTGCCAGCAGCGAGGAGGCCGGGGAGCTGTTTTTT. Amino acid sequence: CASSEEAGELFF.

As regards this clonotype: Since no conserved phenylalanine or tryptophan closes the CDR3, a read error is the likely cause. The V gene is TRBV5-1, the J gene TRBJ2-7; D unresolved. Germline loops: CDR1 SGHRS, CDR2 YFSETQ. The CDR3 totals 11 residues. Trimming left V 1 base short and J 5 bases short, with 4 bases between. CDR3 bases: TGCGCCAGCAGCTTGTACCACGAGCAGTACCTC. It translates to CASSLYHEQYL.